The present TCR beta chain was sequenced within a study of shared clonotypes between healthy human individuals (TCRdb year 2020). Notes on the research overall: A few men and a couple of women, aged 18 to 49 years, made up the cohort. Per donor, three plates each were used for CD4 naive and CD4 memory, two for CD8 naive, and one for CD8 memory. The study deeply sequenced blood TCR repertoires of about 5 healthy adults to estimate repertoire size and the extent of clonotype sharing between individuals. Libraries were prepared and TCR repertoires were sequenced by different laboratories using diverse techniques, in order to increase sequencing depth and limit assay-specific biases. Between about 0.8 and 9.5 billion PBMCs per donor were obtained by leukapheresis. Study-level results and caveats: Even with the large sequencing depth, rarefaction of the sorted-subset datasets indicated that sequencing was incomplete. Pairwise subsampling led to the expectation that sequencing depth would affect the degree of clonotype sharing among donors. Naive subsets generally had larger estimated clonotype richness than memory subsets. Across a handful of donors, roughly 5.1% of naive CD4, approximately 3.6% of naive CD8, about 2.3% of memory CD4, and around 0.4% of memory CD8 clonotypes were shared. Because the study included only a small number of donors, the genetic and exposure-history diversity represented was limited. Sampling was restricted to blood, and TCR repertoires in tissue are likely to differ from TCR repertoires in blood. Clonotypes shared by all four sorted-subset donors showed higher generation probabilities than non-shared clonotypes.

Using the deep immunoSEQ assay, multiplex PCR amplified TCR CDR3 regions from genomic DNA. Extracted genomic DNA from each cell subset was distributed evenly across all wells of several immunoSEQ 96-well plates, and each plate was treated as a replicate. Each replicate PCR for sorted subsets received around 210 ng genomic DNA, equal to tens of thousands of T cell genomes. Purified libraries were quantified with a Qubit 3.0 fluorometer, sized on a Bioanalyzer 2100, and re-quantified with the KAPA Library Quantification kit. Each immunoSEQ 96-well plate was sequenced on its own single-read 150-cycle Illumina NextSeq 550 flow cell. Concerning the study's data processing: Because the immunoSEQ output held only junctional sequences and lacked quality scores, the filtering could not match the filtering applied to full-length reads. To assign V/J genes and CDR3, sequences were annotated using PyIR, a Python wrapper for IgBLAST v1.9, with IMGT germline references. Reads with weak V/J assignments (E-value above 1e-6), missing CDR3, stop codons, out-of-frame junctions, or ambiguous translated residues were removed. V3J clonotypes were defined as sequences sharing the same inferred V gene, J gene, and CDR3 amino acid sequence. Percentage overlap between repertoires was computed as shared unique clonotypes divided by the size of the smaller repertoire. Repertoire richness was assessed with RTK rarefaction, the Chao1 estimator, and Recon v2.1 estimates of unobserved clonotypes. Generation probabilities for all TCRbeta clonotypes obtained by the gDNA method from a few donors were computed using OLGA. Entries here come from immuneACCESS through TCRdb and include only in-frame sequences with V and J called. Some clones fail to appear in such tables; in the studies checked, an unresolved V gene covers under half of the shortfall, and the cause of the remainder is unknown. Clone size and V and J calls were adopted from that table, with D and trimming inferred from the DNA. The sample has about 2.1 million clones on record, roughly 91% of them singletons. The biggest ten clones account for 1.5% to 2% of the sample.

For the CD8 naive samples, CD45RO-negative cells were positively selected for CCR7, yielding a CD45RA+CCR7+ population from which TemRA cells were excluded. The donors were healthy, HIV-negative adults with no recently reported acute infections or vaccinations. Every donor was a Caucasian adult living in Nashville, Tennessee, USA. After blood collection by leukapheresis, PBMCs were isolated using Ficoll-Histopaque density gradient centrifugation and then cryopreserved in the vapor phase of liquid nitrogen. Purity and quantity of every magnetically sorted T cell population were checked by analytical flow cytometry. Genomic DNA was isolated from each sorted fraction and quantified by UV absorbance on a Nanodrop 2000c. The trim is 0 bases for V and 5 bases for J, with a gap of 4 bases between the germline ends. Based on the germline V gene (reference sequence), the CDR1 and CDR2 sequences are SEHNR and FQNEAQ. Including the terminal cysteine and phenylalanine, the CDR3 comprises 12 residues. Of all the DNA, just the CDR3 is kept, 36 bases in frame from base 1.

Note on this clone: Its target antigen remains unknown. Base-call qualities are not available, and no considerably larger clone is one nucleotide away. The same CDR3 arises from other DNA sequences in this sample as well.

This TCR came from a man younger than 35 in good health. Some clones in this sample may be carry-over from other donors' samples. The receptor chain draws on TRBV7-9 and TRBJ2-5; no D gene call is confident. Sequenced sample: naive CD8+ T cells from PBMCs. The label giving this sample's cell subset or site can be read as: CD45RA+CCR7+. The CDR3 protein is CASSLAGETQYF. The nucleotide sequence reads as follows: TGTGCCAGCAGCTTAGCAGGCGAGACCCAGTACTTC.